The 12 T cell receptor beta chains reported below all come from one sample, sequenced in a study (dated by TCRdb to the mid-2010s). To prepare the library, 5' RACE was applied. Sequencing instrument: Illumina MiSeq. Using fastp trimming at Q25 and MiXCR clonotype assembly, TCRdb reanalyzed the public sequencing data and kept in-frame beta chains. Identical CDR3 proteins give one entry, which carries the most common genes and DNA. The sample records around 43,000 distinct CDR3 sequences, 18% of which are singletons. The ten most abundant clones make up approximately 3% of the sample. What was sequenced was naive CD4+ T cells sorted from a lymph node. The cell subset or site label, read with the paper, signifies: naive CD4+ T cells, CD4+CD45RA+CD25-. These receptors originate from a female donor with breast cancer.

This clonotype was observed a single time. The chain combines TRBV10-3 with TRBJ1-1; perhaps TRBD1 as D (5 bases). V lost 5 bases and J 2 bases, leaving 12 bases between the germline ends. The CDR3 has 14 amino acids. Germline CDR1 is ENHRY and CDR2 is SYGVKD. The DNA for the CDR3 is TGTGCCATCAGTCCGGGGGGGGACAACACTGAAGCTTTCTTT. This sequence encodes CAISPGGDNTEAFF.

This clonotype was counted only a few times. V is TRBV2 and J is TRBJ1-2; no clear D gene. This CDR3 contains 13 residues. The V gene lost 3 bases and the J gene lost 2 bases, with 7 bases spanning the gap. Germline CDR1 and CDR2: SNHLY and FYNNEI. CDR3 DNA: TGTGCCAGCAGTGAGGGAGGCAACTATGGCTACACCTTC. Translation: CASSEGGNYGYTF.

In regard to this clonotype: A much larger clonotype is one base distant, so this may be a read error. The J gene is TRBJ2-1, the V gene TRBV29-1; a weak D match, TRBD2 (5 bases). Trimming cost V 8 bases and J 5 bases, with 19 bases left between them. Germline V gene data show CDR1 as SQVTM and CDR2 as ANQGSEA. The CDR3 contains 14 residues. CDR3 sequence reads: CSSNRWAGDNEQFF. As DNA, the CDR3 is TGCAGCTCGAATCGATGGGCCGGGGACAATGAGCAGTTCTTC.

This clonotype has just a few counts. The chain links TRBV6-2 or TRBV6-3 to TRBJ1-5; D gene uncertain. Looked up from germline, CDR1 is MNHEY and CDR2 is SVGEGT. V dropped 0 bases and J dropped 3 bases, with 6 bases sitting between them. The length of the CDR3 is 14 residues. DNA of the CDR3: TGTGCCAGCAGTTACTCCCGCAACAATCAGCCCCAGCATTTT. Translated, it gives CASSYSRNNQPQHF.

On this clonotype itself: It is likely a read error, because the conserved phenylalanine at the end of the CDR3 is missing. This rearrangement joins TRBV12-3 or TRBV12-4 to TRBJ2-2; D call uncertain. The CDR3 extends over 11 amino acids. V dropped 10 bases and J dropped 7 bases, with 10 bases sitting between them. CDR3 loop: CATRSVGELFI. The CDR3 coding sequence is TGTGCCACTCGGAGTGTCGGGGAGCTGTTTATT.

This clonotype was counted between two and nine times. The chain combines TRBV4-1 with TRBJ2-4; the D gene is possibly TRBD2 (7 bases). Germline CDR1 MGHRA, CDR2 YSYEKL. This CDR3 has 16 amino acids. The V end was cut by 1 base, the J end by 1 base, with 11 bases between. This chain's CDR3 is CASSQVGRGAKNIQYF. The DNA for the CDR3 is TGCGCCAGCAGCCAAGTTGGGAGGGGGGCCAAAAACATTCAGTACTTC.

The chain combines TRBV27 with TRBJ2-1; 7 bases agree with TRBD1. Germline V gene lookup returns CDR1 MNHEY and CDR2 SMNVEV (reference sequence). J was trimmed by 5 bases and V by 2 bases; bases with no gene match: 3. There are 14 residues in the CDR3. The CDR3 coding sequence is TGTGCCAGCAGTTTAACCGACAGGGACAATGAGCAGTTCTTC. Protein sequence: CASSLTDRDNEQFF.

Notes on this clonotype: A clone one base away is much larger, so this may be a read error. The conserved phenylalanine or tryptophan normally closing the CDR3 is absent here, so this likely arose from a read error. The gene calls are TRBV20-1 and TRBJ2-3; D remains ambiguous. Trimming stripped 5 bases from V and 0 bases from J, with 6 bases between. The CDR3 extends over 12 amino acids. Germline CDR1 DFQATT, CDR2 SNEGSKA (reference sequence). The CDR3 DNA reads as TGCAGTGCTTCAGCCAGCACAGATACGCAGTATTCT. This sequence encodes CSASASTDTQYS.

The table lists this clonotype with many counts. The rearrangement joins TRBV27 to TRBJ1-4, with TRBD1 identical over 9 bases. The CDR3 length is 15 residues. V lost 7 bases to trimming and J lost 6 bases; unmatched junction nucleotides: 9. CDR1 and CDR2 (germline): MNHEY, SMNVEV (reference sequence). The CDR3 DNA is TGTGCCAGCACCACCCCGGGACAGGGTCATGAAAAACTGTTTTTT. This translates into CASTTPGQGHEKLFF.

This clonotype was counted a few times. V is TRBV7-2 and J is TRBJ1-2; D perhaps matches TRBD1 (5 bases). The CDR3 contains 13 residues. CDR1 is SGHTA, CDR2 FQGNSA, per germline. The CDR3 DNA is TGTGTCGCCTCGCTGGGGGTGGGCTATGGCTACACCTTC. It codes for CVASLGVGYGYTF.

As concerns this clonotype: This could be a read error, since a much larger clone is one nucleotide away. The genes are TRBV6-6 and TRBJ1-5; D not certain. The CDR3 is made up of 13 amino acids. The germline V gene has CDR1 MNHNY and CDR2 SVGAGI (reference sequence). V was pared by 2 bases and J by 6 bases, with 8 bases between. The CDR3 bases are TGTGCCAGCAGTTACCCGGGAAGTCAGCCCCAGCATTTT. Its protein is CASSYPGSQPQHF.

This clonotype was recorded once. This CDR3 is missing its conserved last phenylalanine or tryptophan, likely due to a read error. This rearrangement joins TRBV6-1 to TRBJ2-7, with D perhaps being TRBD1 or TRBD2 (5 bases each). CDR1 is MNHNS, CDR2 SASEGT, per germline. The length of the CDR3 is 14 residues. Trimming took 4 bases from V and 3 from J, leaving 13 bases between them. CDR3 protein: CASSGLGAIYEQYL. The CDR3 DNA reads TGTGCCAGCAGTGGACTCGGGGCCATCTACGAGCAGTACCTC.